Below, 23 T cell receptor beta chains from the same sample are listed, as sequenced in a study of blood T cell repertoires in COVID-19. TCRdb's table, derived via immunoSEQ multiplex PCR, lists solely in-frame clones and lacks some. Here the sample spans around 30,000 clones, roughly 85% being singletons. The source material was peripheral blood. The source of these receptors is a man in his sixties with active COVID-19.

The chain links TRBV7-9 to TRBJ2-3; 10 bases are a match to TRBD2. The ends lost 6 bases at V and 4 bases at J; junction bases unmatched: 10. The CDR3 totals 16 residues. CDR1 is SEHNR, CDR2 FQNEAQ, per germline (reference sequence). Here the CDR3 reads CASRASGGAAADTQYF. DNA for the CDR3: TGTGCCAGCAGGGCCAGCGGGGGGGCTGCAGCAGATACGCAGTATTTT.

Only a few counts were recorded for this clone. The V call is TRBV15, the J call TRBJ1-2; maybe TRBD1 (5 bases). Germline V gives CDR1 LNHNV, CDR2 YYDKDF (reference sequence). The CDR3 runs 16 residues. Trimming pared 7 bases from V and 5 bases from J, leaving 23 bases between. The CDR3 region has the DNA TGTGCCACCACCCTGGGCGGGGAAAGTGGGACTTATGGCTACACCTTC. Its protein product is CATTLGGESGTYGYTF.

The J gene is TRBJ2-3, the V gene TRBV15, with 13 nucleotides matching TRBD2. V dropped 2 bases and J dropped 2; count of bases not matched to a gene: 4. Germline V CDR1 and CDR2: LNHNV, YYDKDF (reference sequence). This CDR3 has 17 residues. The CDR3 coding sequence is TGTGCCACCAGCAGAATGGGACTAGCGGGAAACACAGATACGCAGTATTTT. This gives the protein CATSRMGLAGNTDTQYF.

V gene TRBV5-1 combines with J gene TRBJ2-3; 7 bases agree with TRBD2. CDR3 length: 18 amino acids. The J segment lost 6 bases and the V segment lost 0 bases, leaving 16 bases of the junction unmatched. Germline loops: CDR1 SGHRS, CDR2 YFSETQ. The CDR3 nucleotides read TGCGCCAGCAGCTTGGCCGGCGGGAGCCCCCACCGCGGGGATACGCAGTATTTT. The encoded protein is CASSLAGGSPHRGDTQYF.

V usage is TRBV15 and J usage is TRBJ2-7, with TRBD2 matching over 13 bases. The ends lost 1 base at V and 2 bases at J; junction bases unmatched: 5. This CDR3 is 17 amino acids long. Germline V gives CDR1 LNHNV, CDR2 YYDKDF (reference sequence). CDR3 nucleotides: TGTGCCACCAGCAGAGCCCGCACTAGCGGGAGGGCCTACGAGCAGTACTTC. It is translated as CATSRARTSGRAYEQYF.

The chain joins TRBV19 to TRBJ2-3, with 11 bases lining up with TRBD2. Germline values: CDR1 LNHDA, CDR2 SQIVND (reference sequence). With 6 bases clipped from V and 3 bases from J, the junction kept 11 bases outside the gene matches. This CDR3 contains 17 residues. The CDR3 reads CASRKVVAGGPTDTQYF. DNA for the CDR3: TGTGCCAGTAGAAAGGTTGTAGCGGGAGGGCCGACAGATACGCAGTATTTT.

The chain is built from TRBV18 and TRBJ2-7, with unresolved D. CDR1 and CDR2 (germline): KGHSH, LQKENI. The V end was cut by 6 bases, the J end by 3 bases, with 12 bases between. CDR3 length: 13 amino acids. The CDR3 protein is CASSDLENYEQYF. CDR3 in DNA: TGTGCCAGCTCCGATCTAGAAAACTACGAGCAGTACTTC.

In this sample, this clone turned up once. DNA of the CDR3: TGCGCCAGCAGCCCAAGGTCGGGGGGGAATGAGCAGTTCTTC. It specifies CASSPRSGGNEQFF. The J gene is TRBJ2-1, the V gene TRBV5-1; the match to TRBD2 covers 8 bases. CDR3 size: 14 residues. CDR1 and CDR2 from the germline V gene are SGHRS and YFSETQ. The junction had 7 bases not matched to a gene; V was cut back by 4 bases and J by 7 bases.

CDR3 sequence (DNA): TGTGCCAGCAGTATGGGACTAGCGGGAAAAGCCCGAGCCGGGGAGCTGTTTTTT. Its translation is CASSMGLAGKARAGELFF. The V and J genes are TRBV28 and TRBJ2-2; 13 bases map to TRBD2. The ends lost 5 bases at V and 6 bases at J; junction bases unmatched: 12. The CDR3 sequence is 18 residues long. CDR1 is MDHEN, CDR2 SYDVKM, per germline.

The chain recombines TRBV12-3 or TRBV12-4 with TRBJ1-2; no definite D call. The CDR3 spans 12 residues. V dropped 7 bases and J dropped 7 bases, with 13 bases sitting between them. CDR3 sequence reads: CASKPRLSGYTF. The CDR3 DNA is TGTGCCAGCAAACCTCGCTTGAGTGGCTACACCTTC.

J is TRBJ2-1 and V is TRBV11-3; perhaps TRBD2 as D (6 bases). Trimming pared 6 bases from V and 7 bases from J, leaving 19 bases between. The V gene's germline CDR1 is SGHNT and CDR2 YENEEA. This CDR3 is built from 15 residues. The CDR3 DNA is TGTGCCAGCAGGGCTCGTAGCGGAGAAGGAAATGAGCAGTTCTTC. It codes for CASRARSGEGNEQFF.

This clone was found once. V and J are TRBV27 and TRBJ2-1; weak D call: TRBD2 (6 bases). The germline V gene encodes CDR1 MNHEY and CDR2 SMNVEV (reference sequence). The CDR3 loop spans 15 amino acids. V was trimmed by 3 bases and J by 10 bases, leaving 19 bases between them. DNA of the CDR3: TGTGCCAGCAGTTTCGGCGGGACTTTTCCCGGGGAGCAGTTCTTC. Its protein product is CASSFGGTFPGEQFF.

This rearrangement joins TRBV19 to TRBJ2-3; TRBD2 matches at 8 bases. Per germline, CDR1 LNHDA and CDR2 SQIVND (reference sequence). The CDR3 covers 15 residues. V lost 3 bases and J lost 1; bases outside the gene matches: 3. Here the CDR3 DNA reads TGTGCCAGTAGTATTCGGCGGGGGGGCACAGATACGCAGTATTTT. This sequence encodes CASSIRRGGTDTQYF.

V gene TRBV6-2 or TRBV6-3 combines with J gene TRBJ2-7; 8 positions match TRBD2. Germline V gene data show CDR1 as MNHEY and CDR2 as SVGEGT. After removal of 0 bases from V and 2 bases from J, the junction contained 6 bases not matched to a gene. The CDR3 covers 16 residues. DNA of the CDR3: TGTGCCAGCAGTTACTCGATCGGGGGGGAACCCTACGAGCAGTACTTC. This codes for CASSYSIGGEPYEQYF.

The chain is built from TRBV21-1 and TRBJ2-3; the table's D call, TRBD2, has no DNA check behind it. TRBV21-1 is classified as a pseudogene. This CDR3 has 16 residues. For the CDR3, the DNA is TGTGCCAGCAGCAAAGCGCTCCGGGTCAGCACAGATACGCAGTATTTT. Encoded protein: CASSKALRVSTDTQYF.

The chain recombines TRBV7-5 with TRBJ2-7; the D call in the table, TRBD2, was not verified against the DNA. TRBV7-5 is marked as a pseudogene. The CDR3 consists of 15 residues. The CDR3 spells CARSLGFSGYDEQYV. CDR3 nucleotide sequence: TGTGCCAGAAGCTTAGGTTTTAGCGGGTACGACGAGCAGTACGTC.

V and J are TRBV21-1 and TRBJ2-3; whether TRBD2, the table's D call, matches the DNA was not checked. TRBV21-1 is shown as a pseudogene. There are 13 residues in the CDR3. The CDR3: CARTGGEGDTQYF. The CDR3 bases are TGTGCCAGGACCGGCGGCGAGGGAGATACGCAGTATTTT.

CDR3 DNA: TGCGCCAGCAGCTTCCAACTAGCGGACCAAGAGACCCAGTACTTC. Translated, it gives CASSFQLADQETQYF. The chain uses TRBV5-1 and TRBJ2-5, with TRBD2 matching over 8 bases. Germline CDR1 reads SGHRS; CDR2 reads YFSETQ. Trimming took 2 bases from V and 0 from J; bases not matched to a gene: 3. The CDR3 totals 15 residues.

The chain couples TRBV18 to TRBJ1-1; D remains unclear. The CDR3 contains 14 residues. CDR1 KGHSH and CDR2 LQKENI come from the germline V gene. Trimming cost V 2 bases and J 1 base, with 8 bases left between them. The CDR3 is CASSPSATNTEAFF. In nucleotides, the CDR3 is TGTGCCAGCTCACCATCTGCTACGAACACTGAAGCTTTCTTT.

This clone was detected a few times. The chain is built from TRBV27 and TRBJ2-1; the match to TRBD1 covers 10 bases. In germline, CDR1 is MNHEY, CDR2 SMNVEV (reference sequence). J lost 12 bases, V lost 9 bases, and 17 bases had no gene match. The CDR3 spans 15 residues. This chain's CDR3 is CASYPGTGVYRGQFF. CDR3 nucleotide sequence: TGTGCCAGTTACCCCGGGACAGGGGTCTACCGCGGGCAGTTCTTC.

This clone is a singleton in its sample. The chain combines TRBV24-1 with TRBJ2-1; 8 bases agree with TRBD1. Germline values: CDR1 KGHDR, CDR2 SFDVKD. This CDR3 is built from 15 residues. Germline trimming cut 3 bases from V and 10 bases from J; bases unmatched to any gene: 10. The CDR3 protein is CATSDVPQGASEQFF. Written as DNA, the CDR3 is TGTGCCACCAGTGATGTGCCCCAGGGGGCCAGCGAGCAGTTCTTC.

This clone was recorded only once. The genes are TRBV14 and TRBJ2-5, with D unclear. CDR1 and CDR2 (germline): SGHDN, FVKESK. CDR3 size: 12 residues. The ends were cut back, 3 bases at V and 4 bases at J, with 6 bases in the middle. The CDR3 DNA reads TGTGCCAGCAGCCAGTCCAGAGAGACCCAGTACTTC. This codes for CASSQSRETQYF.

This clone was detected once. A junction end diverges from the germline sequence, so it may reflect a read error. This rearrangement joins TRBV6-5 to TRBJ2-1; 13 bases align to TRBD2. CDR3 size: 16 residues. Germline lookup yields CDR1 MNHEY and CDR2 SVGAGI. This chain's CDR3 is CASSYSGLAGVNGQFF. The CDR3, as DNA: TGTGCCAGCAGTTACTCAGGACTAGCGGGAGTCAATGGGCAGTTCTTC.